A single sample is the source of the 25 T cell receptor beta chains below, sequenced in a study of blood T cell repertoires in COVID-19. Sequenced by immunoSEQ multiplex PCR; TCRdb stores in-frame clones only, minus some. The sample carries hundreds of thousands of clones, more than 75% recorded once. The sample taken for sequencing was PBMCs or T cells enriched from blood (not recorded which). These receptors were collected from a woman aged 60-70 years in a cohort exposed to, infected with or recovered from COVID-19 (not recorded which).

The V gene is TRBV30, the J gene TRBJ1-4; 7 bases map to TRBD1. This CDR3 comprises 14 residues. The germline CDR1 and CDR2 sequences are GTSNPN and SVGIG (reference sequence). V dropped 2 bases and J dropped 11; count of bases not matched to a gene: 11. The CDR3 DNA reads TGTGCCTGGAGTTCTGGGACAGAAATACCCAAACTGTTTTTT. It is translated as CAWSSGTEIPKLFF.

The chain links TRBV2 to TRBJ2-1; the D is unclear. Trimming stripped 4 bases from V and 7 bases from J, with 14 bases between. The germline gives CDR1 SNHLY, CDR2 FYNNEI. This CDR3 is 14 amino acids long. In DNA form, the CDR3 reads TGTGCCAGCAGTGCCCGACACGCTGGGAATGAGCAGTTCTTC. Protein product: CASSARHAGNEQFF.

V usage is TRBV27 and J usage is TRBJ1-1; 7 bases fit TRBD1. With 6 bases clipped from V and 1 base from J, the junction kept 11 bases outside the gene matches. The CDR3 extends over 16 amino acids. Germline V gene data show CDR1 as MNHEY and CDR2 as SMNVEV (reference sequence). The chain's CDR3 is CASSQTKGQKNTEAFF. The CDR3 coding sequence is TGTGCCAGCAGCCAGACGAAGGGACAGAAGAACACTGAAGCTTTCTTT.

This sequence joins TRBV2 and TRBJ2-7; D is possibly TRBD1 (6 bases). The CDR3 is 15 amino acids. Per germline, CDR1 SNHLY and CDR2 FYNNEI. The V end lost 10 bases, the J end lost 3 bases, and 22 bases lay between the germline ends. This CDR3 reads CATQLRQGKGYEQYF. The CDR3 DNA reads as TGTGCCACCCAACTTCGGCAGGGGAAAGGCTACGAGCAGTACTTC.

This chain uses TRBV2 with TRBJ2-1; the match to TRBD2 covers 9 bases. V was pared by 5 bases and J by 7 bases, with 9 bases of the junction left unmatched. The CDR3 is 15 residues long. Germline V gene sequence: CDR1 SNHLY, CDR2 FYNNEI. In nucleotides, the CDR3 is TGTGCCAGCAGTCAGGGCGGGGGGGGCCAAAATGAGCAGTTCTTC. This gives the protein CASSQGGGGQNEQFF.

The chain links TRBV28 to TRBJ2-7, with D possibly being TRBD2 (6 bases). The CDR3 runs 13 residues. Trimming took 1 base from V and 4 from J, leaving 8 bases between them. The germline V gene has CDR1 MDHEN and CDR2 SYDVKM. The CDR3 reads CASSLSGGYEQYF. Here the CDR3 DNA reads TGTGCCAGCAGTTTATCCGGGGGATACGAGCAGTACTTC. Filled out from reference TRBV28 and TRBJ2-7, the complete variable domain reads DVKVTQSSRYLVKRTGEKVFLECVQDMDHENMFWYRQDPGLGLRLIYFSYDVKMKEKGDIPEGYSVSREKKERFSLILESASTNQTSMYLCASSLSGGYEQYFGPGTRLTVT.

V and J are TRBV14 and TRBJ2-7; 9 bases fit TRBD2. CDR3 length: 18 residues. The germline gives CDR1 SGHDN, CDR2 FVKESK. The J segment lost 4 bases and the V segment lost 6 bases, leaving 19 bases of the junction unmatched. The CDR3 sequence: CASSSAPDFSGRTYEQYF. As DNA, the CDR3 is TGTGCCAGCAGTTCCGCCCCCGACTTTAGCGGGAGAACATACGAGCAGTACTTC.

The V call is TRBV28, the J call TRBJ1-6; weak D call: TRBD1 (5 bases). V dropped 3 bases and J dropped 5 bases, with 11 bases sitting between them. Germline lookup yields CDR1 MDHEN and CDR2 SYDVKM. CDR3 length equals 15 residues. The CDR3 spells CASSFSGGNNSPLHF. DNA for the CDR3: TGTGCCAGCAGTTTTTCGGGGGGTAATAATTCACCCCTCCACTTT.

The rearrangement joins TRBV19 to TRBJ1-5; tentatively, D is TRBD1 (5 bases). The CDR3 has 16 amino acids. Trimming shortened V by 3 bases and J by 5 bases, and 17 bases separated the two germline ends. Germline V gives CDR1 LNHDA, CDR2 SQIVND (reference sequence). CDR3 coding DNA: TGTGCCAGTAGTATTCCGGGATCCGGGGGGGATCAGCCCCAGCATTTT. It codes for CASSIPGSGGDQPQHF.

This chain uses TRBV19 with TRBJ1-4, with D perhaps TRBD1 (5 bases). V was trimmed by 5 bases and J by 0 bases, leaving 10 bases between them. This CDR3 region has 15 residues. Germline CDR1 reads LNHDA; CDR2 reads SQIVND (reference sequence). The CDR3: CASSPGIATNEKLFF. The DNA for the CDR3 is TGTGCCAGTAGTCCAGGGATTGCAACTAATGAAAAACTGTTTTTT.

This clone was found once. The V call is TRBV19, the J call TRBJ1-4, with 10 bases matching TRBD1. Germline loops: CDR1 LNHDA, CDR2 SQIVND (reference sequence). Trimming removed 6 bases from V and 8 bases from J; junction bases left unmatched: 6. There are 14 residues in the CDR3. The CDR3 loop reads CASSGQGVGEKLFF. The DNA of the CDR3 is TGTGCCAGTAGCGGACAGGGGGTTGGAGAAAAACTGTTTTTT.

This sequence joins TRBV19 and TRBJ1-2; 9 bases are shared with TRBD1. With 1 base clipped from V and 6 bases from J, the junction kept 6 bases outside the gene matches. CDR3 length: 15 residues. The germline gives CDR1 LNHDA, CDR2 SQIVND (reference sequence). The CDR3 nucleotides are TGTGCCAGTAGTATAGTCCCCGGGACAGGGAATGGCTACACCTTC. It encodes CASSIVPGTGNGYTF.

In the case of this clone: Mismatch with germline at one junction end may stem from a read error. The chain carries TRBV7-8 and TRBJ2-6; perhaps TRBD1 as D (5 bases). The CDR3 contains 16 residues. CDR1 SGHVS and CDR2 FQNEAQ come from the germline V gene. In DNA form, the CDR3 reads TGTGCCAGCAGCGGGTGGATCGGGTCTGGGGCCAACGTCCCGACTTTC. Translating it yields CASSGWIGSGANVPTF.

The CDR3 coding sequence is TGTGCCAGCGCCCCGGGGCTAGCGGCCTACAATGAGCAGTTCTTC. Translating gives CASAPGLAAYNEQFF. The chain uses TRBV27 and TRBJ2-1; TRBD2 matches at 7 bases. Germline V gives CDR1 MNHEY, CDR2 SMNVEV (reference sequence). V gave up 8 bases and J gave up 2 bases; unmatched junction bases: 9. The CDR3 length is 15 residues.

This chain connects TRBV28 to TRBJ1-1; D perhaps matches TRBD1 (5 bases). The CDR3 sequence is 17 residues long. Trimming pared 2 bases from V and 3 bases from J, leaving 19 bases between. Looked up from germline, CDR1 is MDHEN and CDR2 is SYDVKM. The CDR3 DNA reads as TGTGCCAGCAGTTTAGGTATGGGCCCTCAAGGGGACACTGAAGCTTTCTTT. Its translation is CASSLGMGPQGDTEAFF.

The CDR3: CASRLAGAEAFF. CDR3 bases: TGTGCCAGCAGACTAGCCGGCGCTGAAGCTTTCTTT. The V call is TRBV28, the J call TRBJ1-1; D unclear. Germline CDR1 is MDHEN and CDR2 is SYDVKM. V lost 6 bases and J lost 6, with 11 bases in between. The CDR3 totals 12 residues.

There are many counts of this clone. The CDR3: CASSSFGLARSYGYTF. The CDR3 DNA sequence: TGTGCCAGCAGTTCCTTCGGCTTGGCCAGGTCCTATGGCTACACCTTC. The chain recombines TRBV27 with TRBJ1-2, with D unclear. The V end was cut by 4 bases, the J end by 4 bases, with 19 bases between. The CDR3 contains 16 residues. The germline CDR1 and CDR2 sequences are MNHEY and SMNVEV (reference sequence).

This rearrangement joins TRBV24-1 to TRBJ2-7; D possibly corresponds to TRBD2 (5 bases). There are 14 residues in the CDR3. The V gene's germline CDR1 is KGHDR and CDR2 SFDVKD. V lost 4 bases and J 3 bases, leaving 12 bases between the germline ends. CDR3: CATSDLGLYYEQYF. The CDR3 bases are TGTGCCACCAGTGACCTTGGACTTTACTACGAGCAGTACTTC.

As DNA, the CDR3 is TGTGCCAGCAGTTTTCTAGCACAGGGCTACGAGCAGTACTTC. It is translated as CASSFLAQGYEQYF. The chain employs TRBV27 and TRBJ2-7, with D possibly TRBD1 on 6 matching bases. Germline CDR1 is MNHEY and CDR2 is SMNVEV (reference sequence). Trimming pared 3 bases from V and 3 bases from J, leaving 12 bases between. This CDR3 has 14 amino acids.

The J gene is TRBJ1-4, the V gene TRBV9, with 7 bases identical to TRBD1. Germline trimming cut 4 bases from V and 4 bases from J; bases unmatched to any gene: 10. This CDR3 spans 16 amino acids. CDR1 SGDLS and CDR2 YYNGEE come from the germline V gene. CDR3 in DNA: TGTGCCAGCAGCTTCCGGGACAGCACCTTTAATGAAAAACTGTTTTTT. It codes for CASSFRDSTFNEKLFF.

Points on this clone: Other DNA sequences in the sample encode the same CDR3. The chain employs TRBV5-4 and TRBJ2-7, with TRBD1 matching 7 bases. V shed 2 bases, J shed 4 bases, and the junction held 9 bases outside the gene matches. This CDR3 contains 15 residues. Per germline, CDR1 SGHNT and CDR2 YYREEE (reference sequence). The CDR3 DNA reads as TGTGCCAGCAGCTTAGGAGGTCAGGGGGTGTACGAGCAGTACTTC. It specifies CASSLGGQGVYEQYF.

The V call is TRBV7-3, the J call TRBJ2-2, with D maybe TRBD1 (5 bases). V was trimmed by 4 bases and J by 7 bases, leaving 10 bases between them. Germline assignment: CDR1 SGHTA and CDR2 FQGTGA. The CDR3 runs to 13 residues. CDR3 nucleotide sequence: TGTGCCAGCAGCTACGCCGACAGCGGGGAGCTGTTTTTT. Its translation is CASSYADSGELFF.

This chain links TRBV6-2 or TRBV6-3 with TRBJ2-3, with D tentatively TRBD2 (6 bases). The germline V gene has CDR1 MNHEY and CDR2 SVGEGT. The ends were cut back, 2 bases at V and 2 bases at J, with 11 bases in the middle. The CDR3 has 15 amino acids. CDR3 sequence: CASSYRSGFTDTQYF. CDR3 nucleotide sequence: TGTGCCAGCAGTTACAGGAGCGGGTTCACAGATACGCAGTATTTT.

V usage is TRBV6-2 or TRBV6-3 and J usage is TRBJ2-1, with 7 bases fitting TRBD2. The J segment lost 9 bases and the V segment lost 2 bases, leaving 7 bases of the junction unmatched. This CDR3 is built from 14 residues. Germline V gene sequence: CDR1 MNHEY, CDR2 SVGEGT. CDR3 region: CASSYGRTGGEQFF. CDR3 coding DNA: TGTGCCAGCAGTTACGGGAGGACGGGGGGTGAGCAGTTCTTC.

The DNA for the CDR3 is TGTGCCAGCAGTTCAACCGGGACAGGAGGGAATTCACCCCTCCACTTT. Protein product: CASSSTGTGGNSPLHF. V and J are TRBV25-1 and TRBJ1-6; TRBD1 matches 8 bases. Per germline, CDR1 MGHDK and CDR2 SYGVNS. CDR3 size: 16 residues. V was pared by 5 bases and J by 7 bases, with 10 bases of the junction left unmatched.